Given below is one T cell receptor (beta chain) in context. What this receptor recognizes is not known. There are no base qualities to consult, and no much larger clone falls within one base. Inclusive of the bounding cysteine and phenylalanine, the CDR3 is 20 residues long. The DNA shown is the 60-base CDR3, in frame from base 1. CDR1 LGHDT and CDR2 YNNKEL were looked up in the germline V gene (reference sequence). The junction shows trimming of 0 bases on V and 7 bases on J, and the gene matches do not reach 17 bases of it. TCRbeta CDR3 regions were amplified from genomic DNA using the immunoSEQ Assay, a bias-controlled multiplex PCR. On the authors' methods: The number of nucleated cells in each sample was estimated from the amplification of reference gene primers within the assay. To quantify the absolute abundance of each unique TCRbeta CDR3 rearrangement, sequence reads were collapsed and filtered. Productive Simpson clonality was computed per sample as the square root of Simpson's diversity index over productive rearrangements. Entries here come from immuneACCESS through TCRdb and include only in-frame sequences with V and J called. Some clones fail to appear in such tables; in the studies checked, an unresolved V gene covers under half of the shortfall, and the cause of the remainder is unknown. V and J calls and clone size come straight from that table; D and trimming were deduced from the DNA. A total of 220,000 or so clones appear in this sample, about four fifths of them only once. Of the sample, approximately 1.3% is held by the ten largest clones.

Enrolling through a virtual design, the prospective study's participants ranged in age from roughly 18 to 95 years and lived across 24 United States geographic areas. To assign participants to cohorts, the prospective study relied on clinical history that participants themselves reported in a screening survey and a study questionnaire. In the prospective study, mobile phlebotomists collected whole blood, serum and a nasopharyngeal or oropharyngeal swab from each participant. Participants in the prospective study had the option to provide additional blood draws and questionnaires over a roughly two-month period. Blood samples from the prospective study were shipped frozen or at room temperature prior to DNA extraction. The sample originates from a study of blood T cell repertoires in COVID-19 (TCRdb year 2020). About the investigation overall: Samples from collaborators originated in the United States, Italy and Spain and spanned both the acute and convalescent phases of COVID-19. Subjects who had been exposed to COVID-19, were actively infected with it, or had recovered from it provided the deeply sampled blood TCRbeta repertoires that made up the dataset. The samples were drawn from two sources: the first 160 participants of the ongoing ImmuneRACE study, and 1,000 to 1,500 subjects contributed by 6 global collaborators. The sample metadata nearly always contained a de-identified subject ID, COVID-19 status, age in years and sex. Where HLA class I and class II types were available, the types were taken from metadata supplied by the sample provider, not from assay-based typing. The prospective study material was composed of cDNA or gDNA derived from T cells, B-cell-depleted T cells, or PBMCs. The repertoires were released in a freely available public database meant as a resource for research on the immune response to SARS-CoV-2.

The paper's findings and limits, for the study overall: Clinical and demographic metadata were provided uncurated, with the amount varying by source and participant.

The sequence joins TRBV3-1 (or the pseudogene TRBV3-2) to TRBJ2-5; 13 of the junction bases match TRBD2. The clonotype was recovered from a woman in her thirties or forties with acute COVID-19. The sequenced material came from PBMCs or T cells enriched from blood (not recorded which). This receptor carries the CDR3 CASSQESSAGLAGVLGTQYF. The DNA is as follows: TGTGCCAGCAGCCAAGAATCATCGGCCGGACTAGCGGGAGTACTCGGGACCCAGTACTTC.